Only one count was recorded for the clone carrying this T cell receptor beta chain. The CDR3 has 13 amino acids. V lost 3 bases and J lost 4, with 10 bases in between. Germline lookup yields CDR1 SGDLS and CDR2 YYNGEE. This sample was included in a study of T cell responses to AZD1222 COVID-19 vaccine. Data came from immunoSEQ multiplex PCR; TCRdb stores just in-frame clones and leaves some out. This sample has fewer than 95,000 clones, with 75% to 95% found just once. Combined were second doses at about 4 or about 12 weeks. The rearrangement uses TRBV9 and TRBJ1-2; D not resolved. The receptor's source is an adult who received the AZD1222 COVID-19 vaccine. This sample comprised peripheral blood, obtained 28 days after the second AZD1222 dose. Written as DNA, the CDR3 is TGTGCCAGCAGCGCAGACGGAGCCTATGGCTACACCTTC. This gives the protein CASSADGAYGYTF.